A single sample gave rise to the 14 T cell receptor beta chains below, sequenced in a study of CD8+CD57+ T cells in acquired aplastic anemia. Genomic DNA served as template for TCR beta VDJ and CDR3 profiling. TCRdb re-analysed the reads in MiXCR, keeping a single row per CDR3 protein. The sample has some 130,000 distinct CDR3 sequences, around 48% seen once. The sample was sorted CD4+, CD8+, or CD8+CD57+ T cells (not recorded which) from PBMCs. The source of these receptors is a human donor in good health, serving as a control.

The chain uses TRBV19 and TRBJ1-2; D is unresolved. Germline V gene sequence: CDR1 LNHDA, CDR2 SQIVND (reference sequence). V shed 7 bases and J shed 7 bases, with 10 bases lying between them. The CDR3 has 11 amino acids. In DNA, the CDR3 is TGTGCCAGTACGGTTGGCGGTGGCTACACCTTC. Residues: CASTVGGGYTF.

This clonotype was recorded many times. The chain employs TRBV12-3 or TRBV12-4 and TRBJ1-3; D not certain. Trimming took off 3 bases at V and 2 bases at J, with 8 bases between the two ends. The CDR3 consists of 14 residues. CDR3 loop: CASSFGGPGNTIYF. Written as DNA, the CDR3 is TGTGCCAGCAGTTTCGGAGGACCTGGAAACACCATATATTTT.

In the case of this clonotype: This likely comes from a read error, as the CDR3 has no conserved phenylalanine or tryptophan at its end. V gene TRBV7-2 combines with J gene TRBJ2-3, with D tentatively TRBD2 (7 bases). This CDR3 contains 17 residues. The germline gives CDR1 SGHTA, CDR2 FQGNSA. V was pared by 0 bases and J by 3 bases, with 16 bases between. The CDR3 reads CASSLAGGGERTDTQYL. In DNA form, the CDR3 reads TGTGCCAGCAGCTTAGCAGGGGGGGGCGAAAGGACAGATACGCAGTATCTT.

About this clonotype itself: With a much larger clone just one base away, this may be a read error. The CDR3 DNA reads TGTGCCAGCGGCGTCGGACATCTCTTGCCAGATACGCAGTATTTT. Residues: CASGVGHLLPDTQYF. The gene calls are TRBV9 and TRBJ2-3; D might be TRBD1 (5 bases). The CDR3 sequence is 15 residues long. CDR1 SGDLS and CDR2 YYNGEE come from the germline V gene.

This sequence joins TRBV20-1 and TRBJ2-7, with D possibly being TRBD1 or TRBD2 (5 bases each). The CDR3 consists of 15 residues. Per germline, CDR1 DFQATT and CDR2 SNEGSKA (reference sequence). Trimming pared 8 bases from V and 2 bases from J, leaving 22 bases between. The CDR3 here is CSSRTPQSGPYEQYF. The CDR3 DNA follows: TGCAGTTCCAGGACACCGCAGAGCGGTCCCTACGAGCAGTACTTC.

There are many counts of this clonotype. The CDR3 DNA is TGTGCCAGCAGTGATAGTGGAGTTCGAAACACCATATATTTT. Its protein product is CASSDSGVRNTIYF. This chain connects TRBV2 to TRBJ1-3; D gene ambiguous. V lost 3 bases and J 5 bases, leaving 11 bases between the germline ends. This CDR3 region has 14 residues. Germline-derived CDR1 and CDR2 are SNHLY and FYNNEI.

V usage is TRBV29-1 and J usage is TRBJ2-7; D not resolved. Germline CDR1 reads SQVTM; CDR2 reads ANQGSEA. The CDR3 consists of 13 residues. Trimming left V 4 bases short and J 3 bases short, with 13 bases between. CDR3 residues: CSVGSEAIYEQYF. As DNA, the CDR3 is TGCAGCGTTGGATCCGAGGCCATCTACGAGCAGTACTTC.

This clonotype has only a few counts. V gene TRBV19 combines with J gene TRBJ1-2; D call uncertain. The CDR3 loop spans 14 amino acids. Looked up from germline, CDR1 is LNHDA and CDR2 is SQIVND (reference sequence). Deletions cut 1 base from V and 7 bases from J, with 13 bases between. The CDR3 nucleotides read TGTGCCAGTAGTATAGTCAGGACCCATGCTGGCTACACCTTC. Translating gives CASSIVRTHAGYTF.

The genes are TRBV7-3 and TRBJ2-5, with 9 bases lining up with TRBD2. The junction had 8 bases not matched to a gene; V was cut back by 2 bases and J by 4 bases. This CDR3 is built from 16 residues. Germline CDR1 reads SGHTA; CDR2 reads FQGTGA. In DNA form, the CDR3 reads TGTGCCAGCAGCTTAGGGGGGCGGGGGGGCCGAGAGACCCAGTACTTC. Residues: CASSLGGRGGRETQYF.

The rearrangement uses TRBV29-1 and TRBJ1-6, with a tentative D call TRBD1 (5 bases). The V gene lost 6 bases and the J gene lost 7 bases, with 10 bases spanning the gap. The length of the CDR3 is 12 residues. Per germline, CDR1 SQVTM and CDR2 ANQGSEA. The DNA for the CDR3 is TGCAGCGTGGCCGGGGGGAATTCACCCCTCCACTTT. It yields the protein CSVAGGNSPLHF.

J is TRBJ1-6 and V is TRBV14; no clear D gene. The CDR3 covers 13 residues. V shed 3 bases and J shed 7 bases, with 7 bases lying between them. Looked up from germline, CDR1 is SGHDN and CDR2 is FVKESK. The CDR3 bases are TGTGCCAGCAGCCACTCTAACAATTCACCCCTCCACTTT. Its translation is CASSHSNNSPLHF.

The chain joins TRBV10-3 to TRBJ1-2, with 7 bases aligning to TRBD1. Unmatched junction bases numbered 5, after V lost 6 bases and J lost 1 base. Germline V gene sequence: CDR1 ENHRY, CDR2 SYGVKD. The CDR3 has 14 residues. CDR3 amino acids: CAISTDRNNYGYTF. The CDR3 coding sequence is TGTGCCATCAGCACGGACAGGAATAACTATGGCTACACCTTC.

This clonotype appeared a few times. The rearrangement links TRBV6-1 to TRBJ1-2, with D maybe TRBD1 (5 bases). CDR3 length equals 16 residues. Germline V gives CDR1 MNHNS, CDR2 SASEGT. V lost 5 bases and J 4 bases, leaving 20 bases between the germline ends. CDR3 loop: CASSSTTGGFGYGYTF. CDR3 nucleotides: TGTGCCAGCAGTAGTACAACAGGAGGTTTCGGCTATGGCTACACCTTC.

V gene TRBV19 combines with J gene TRBJ1-1, with TRBD1 matching over 8 bases. Germline V CDR1 and CDR2: LNHDA, SQIVND (reference sequence). V shed 4 bases and J 4 bases; nucleotides not matched to a gene: 2. This CDR3 is built from 13 residues. CDR3 loop: CASSTTGVTEAFF. CDR3 coding DNA: TGTGCCAGTAGTACGACAGGGGTCACTGAAGCTTTCTTT.